These T cell receptor beta chains were read from a single sample in a study of CD4+ T cells in melanoma. Sequencing was performed with immunoSEQ multiplex PCR; in TCRdb, only in-frame clones are kept and a portion is missing. The sample records about 16,000 clones, roughly three quarters being singletons. Sequenced sample: cells from a culture (not recorded whether cultured in vitro). These receptors all stem from a human donor with melanoma. Both conserved end residues are part of each CDR3. A D gene is named only where the DNA matches it firmly. Clone size, where shown, is once, few, many, or a class for clones that have expanded.

D gene	V gene	clone size	J gene	CDR3 protein	CDR3 DNA
NA	TRBV10-3	NA	TRBJ1-1	CAISESVNTEAFF	TGTGCCATCAGTGAGTCGGTGAACACTGAAGCTTTCTTT
TRBD2	TRBV13	NA	TRBJ2-5	CASSLRSGGEETQYF	TGTGCCAGCAGCTTACGAAGCGGGGGGGAAGAGACCCAGTACTTC
NA	TRBV11-2	few	TRBJ2-7	CASSLGAGAHYEQYF	TGTGCCAGCAGCTTAGGCGCAGGGGCGCACTACGAGCAGTACTTC
TRBD2	TRBV5-4	few	TRBJ2-3	CASSLGAGVSTDTQYF	TGTGCCAGCAGCTTGGGAGCGGGGGTTAGCACAGATACGCAGTATTTT
TRBD1	TRBV6-1	NA	TRBJ2-7	CASRTGGTASYEQYF	TGTGCCAGCCGGACGGGTGGGACAGCCTCCTACGAGCAGTACTTC
NA	TRBV21-1	once	TRBJ1-5	CASSKALQGPLSYQPQHF	TGTGCCAGCAGCAAAGCCCTGCAGGGGCCCCTTAGTTATCAGCCCCAGCATTTT
NA	TRBV30	NA	TRBJ2-6	CAWRQAGANVLTF	TGTGCCTGGAGGCAGGCTGGGGCCAACGTCCTGACTTTC
NA	TRBV7-8	NA	TRBJ2-1	CASSAQIYNEQFF	TGTGCCAGCAGCGCCCAGATCTACAATGAGCAGTTCTTC
TRBD1	TRBV2	NA	TRBJ1-4	CASSEGDSRRKLFF	TGTGCCAGCAGTGAAGGGGACAGCCGGAGAAAACTGTTTTTT
NA	TRBV5-4	NA	TRBJ2-5	CASSLDGREETQYF	TGTGCCAGCAGCTTGGACGGCAGGGAAGAGACCCAGTACTTC
NA	TRBV6-1	NA	TRBJ2-7	CASWRPPYEQYF	TGTGCCAGCTGGCGACCTCCCTACGAGCAGTACTTC
NA	TRBV5-1	NA	TRBJ1-5	CASSLDGGGQPQHF	TGCGCCAGCAGCTTGGATGGGGGGGGTCAGCCCCAGCATTTT
TRBD1	TRBV2	NA	TRBJ2-6	CASRPGQALSGANVLTF	TGTGCCAGCAGGCCGGGACAGGCCCTCTCTGGGGCCAACGTCCTGACTTTC
NA	TRBV6-1	NA	TRBJ2-6	CASSEQASSGANVLTF	TGTGCCAGCAGTGAACAGGCCAGCTCTGGGGCCAACGTCCTGACTTTC
NA	TRBV10-3	NA	TRBJ2-6	CAISAGAGANVLTF	TGTGCCATCAGTGCCGGCGCTGGGGCCAACGTCCTGACTTTC
NA	TRBV19	few	TRBJ2-7	CASSISAGALERQYF	TGTGCCAGTAGTATCTCTGCGGGGGCTCTGGAAAGGCAGTACTTC
NA	TRBV5-6	NA	TRBJ2-1	CASSLNLYNEQFF	TGTGCCAGCAGCTTGAACCTCTACAATGAGCAGTTCTTC
TRBD1	TRBV6-1	NA	TRBJ2-1	CASSGTGGNRNEQFF	TGTGCCAGCAGTGGAACAGGGGGCAATAGGAATGAGCAGTTCTTC
NA	TRBV19	NA	TRBJ2-7	CASSGPGFYEQYF	TGTGCCAGTAGTGGACCGGGTTTCTACGAGCAGTACTTC
NA	TRBV5-1	few	TRBJ1-2	CASRGQPENYGYTF	TGCGCCAGCAGAGGACAGCCAGAGAACTATGGCTACACCTTC
NA	TRBV7-2	NA	TRBJ2-3	CASSRDYLNTDTQYF	TGTGCCAGCAGCCGAGACTACCTAAACACAGATACGCAGTATTTT
TRBD2	TRBV11-3	NA	TRBJ2-1	CASSPRLAGRDEQFF	TGTGCCAGCAGCCCTAGACTAGCGGGGAGGGATGAGCAGTTCTTC
TRBD2	TRBV29-1	NA	TRBJ2-3	CSVEGLAGLTDTQYF	TGCAGCGTTGAAGGGCTAGCGGGGCTCACAGATACGCAGTATTTT
NA	TRBV9	NA	TRBJ2-3	CASSVEGITDTQYF	TGTGCCAGCAGCGTAGAGGGGATCACAGATACGCAGTATTTT
NA	TRBV5-1	NA	TRBJ1-1	CASSREPGTMNTEAFF	TGCGCCAGCAGCCGGGAACCCGGGACAATGAACACTGAAGCTTTCTTT
TRBD2	TRBV6-5	once	TRBJ2-3	CATRLARAHTDTQYF	TGTGCCACCCGACTAGCGCGAGCCCACACAGATACGCAGTATTTT
NA	TRBV2	NA	TRBJ2-2	CALGGVRGGELFF	TGTGCCTTGGGGGGAGTCAGAGGCGGGGAGCTGTTTTTT
NA	TRBV6-6	NA	TRBJ1-5	CASSDGYSNQPQHF	TGTGCCAGCAGTGACGGGTATAGCAATCAGCCCCAGCATTTT
TRBD2	TRBV7-9	NA	TRBJ2-5	CASSMGLAETQYF	TGTGCCAGCAGCATGGGACTAGCAGAGACCCAGTACTTC